One and the same sample provided the 8 T cell receptor beta chains below, sequenced in a study of type 1 regulatory T cells. Which antigens these TCRs recognize remains unknown. TCRdb re-derived calls from the reads in MiXCR, one entry per CDR3 protein. This sample yields about 74,000 distinct CDR3 sequences, of which about 60% are seen a single time; 7% to 9.5% belongs to the top ten. Input material: cultured T cells, either the whole culture or a sorted T cell fraction (not recorded which). The subset denotes: Tr1-enriched cell product generated in vitro against host alloantigens. The receptors were gathered from a human donor in good health.

The J gene is TRBJ2-7, the V gene TRBV6-1; TRBD2 matches at 8 bases. CDR1 is MNHNS and CDR2 is SASEGT in the germline V gene. The V gene end was trimmed by 4 bases and the J gene end by 2 bases; junction bases not matched to a gene: 7. CDR3 size: 15 residues. CDR3 bases: TGTGCCAGCAGTGCGACTAGCGACCCCGCCTACGAGCAGTACTTC. This codes for CASSATSDPAYEQYF.

The chain carries TRBV6-2 or TRBV6-3 and TRBJ2-1, with TRBD2 identical over 10 bases. With 11 bases clipped from V and 6 bases from J, the junction kept 19 bases outside the gene matches. The V gene's germline CDR1 is MNHEY and CDR2 SVGEGT. The CDR3 totals 17 residues. The CDR3 DNA reads TGTGCCGCCAGCATAAGGGGTAGCGGGGGGACCCCCAATGAGCAGTTCTTC. Amino acids: CAASIRGSGGTPNEQFF.

The count of this clonotype is one. This chain joins TRBV7-8 and TRBJ2-2; the match to TRBD2 covers 11 bases. The trim removed 5 bases at V and 3 bases at J, leaving 2 bases unmatched. This CDR3 is built from 15 residues. Germline values: CDR1 SGHVS, CDR2 FQNEAQ. CDR3 in amino acids: CASSQLAGDTGELFF. The CDR3 DNA sequence: TGTGCCAGCAGCCAACTAGCGGGAGACACCGGGGAGCTGTTTTTT.

The chain couples TRBV6-2 or TRBV6-3 to TRBJ1-3, with D possibly matching TRBD1 (6 bases). The CDR3 runs to 15 residues. V lost 7 bases to trimming and J lost 0 bases, with 13 bases between them. Germline assignment: CDR1 MNHEY and CDR2 SVGEGT. The CDR3 sequence is CASKTGPLSGNTIYF. Here the CDR3 DNA reads TGTGCCAGCAAGACAGGCCCTCTCTCTGGAAACACCATATATTTT.

This chain joins TRBV5-1 and TRBJ2-7, with D perhaps matching TRBD1 (6 bases). Germline V gene data show CDR1 as SGHRS and CDR2 as YFSETQ. The CDR3 covers 15 residues. V lost 4 bases and J lost 1, with 15 bases in between. The CDR3 DNA reads TGCGCCAGCAGCCCGACAGGTACCGCTTCCTACGAGCAGTACTTC. Amino acid sequence: CASSPTGTASYEQYF.

V gene TRBV19 combines with J gene TRBJ2-2, with 10 bases that match TRBD2. V trimming: 4 bases; J trimming: 3 bases; junction bases outside the gene matches: 5. This CDR3 has 16 amino acids. The germline CDR1 and CDR2 sequences are LNHDA and SQIVND (reference sequence). CDR3 residues: CASSTRLAGDTGELFF. The CDR3 nucleotides read TGTGCCAGTAGTACCCGACTAGCGGGCGACACCGGGGAGCTGTTTTTT.

V gene TRBV29-1 combines with J gene TRBJ2-3; D may be TRBD1 (6 bases). The V gene lost 5 bases and the J gene lost 5 bases, with 17 bases spanning the gap. CDR1 is SQVTM and CDR2 is ANQGSEA in the germline V gene. CDR3 length: 14 residues. CDR3 sequence reads: CSVWVLGAGDTQYF. CDR3 nucleotide sequence: TGCAGCGTTTGGGTATTGGGGGCTGGAGATACGCAGTATTTT.

Note on this clonotype: At one boundary the junction diverges from the germline segment, which might be a read error. Written as DNA, the CDR3 is TGTGCCAGCAGCTTAATCGGTACAGGTGTACGCCTTAGCTCTAGGGCCAACGTCCTGACTTTC. Protein product: CASSLIGTGVRLSSRANVLTF. The J gene is TRBJ2-6, the V gene TRBV7-2, with a tentative D call TRBD1 (5 bases). Germline V gives CDR1 SGHTA, CDR2 FQGNSA. The CDR3 length is 21 residues.